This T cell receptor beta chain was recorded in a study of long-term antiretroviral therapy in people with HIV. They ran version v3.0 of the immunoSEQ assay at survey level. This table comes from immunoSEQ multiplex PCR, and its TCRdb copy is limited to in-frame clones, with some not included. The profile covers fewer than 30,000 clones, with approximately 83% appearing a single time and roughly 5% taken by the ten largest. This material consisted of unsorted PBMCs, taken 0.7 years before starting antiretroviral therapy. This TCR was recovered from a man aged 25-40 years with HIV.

Here the CDR3 DNA reads TGTGCCAGCAGTTACTCAGGGGGGGCCTATAATTCACCCCTCCACTTT. Its translation is CASSYSGGAYNSPLHF. The chain employs TRBV6-5 and TRBJ1-6; D is possibly TRBD1 (6 bases). The germline V gene has CDR1 MNHEY and CDR2 SVGAGI. Trimming took 0 bases from V and 2 from J, leaving 8 bases between them. This CDR3 region has 16 residues.